This T cell receptor (beta chain) was sequenced during a study of CD8 T cells in ankylosing spondylitis. The study, taken as a whole, reports: According to the report, clones linked to the disease were significantly enriched in matched synovial fluid samples taken from ankylosing spondylitis patients.

TCRdb passed the 5' RACE reads through MiXCR, listing each CDR3 protein once. This sample yields approximately 200,000 distinct CDR3 sequences, of which 10% to 15% are seen a single time; roughly 11% belongs to the top ten. The sample holds many counts of this clonotype. No antigen is known for it. The CDR3 has 16 residues. V was clipped by 4 bases and J by 0 bases, with 13 bases between them. Germline values: CDR1 MNHEY, CDR2 SVGEGT. Input material: blood, either unsorted or a sorted T cell fraction (not recorded which). The TCR sequence derives from a female donor with ankylosing spondylitis or in good health (not recorded which). The V and J genes are TRBV6-2 or TRBV6-3 and TRBJ1-5, with D perhaps matching TRBD1 (5 bases). CDR3 amino acids: CASSSLRDYSNQPQHF. As DNA, the CDR3 is TGTGCCAGCAGTTCACTCAGGGACTATAGCAATCAGCCCCAGCATTTT.